This TCR beta chain was observed in a study of long-term antiretroviral therapy in people with HIV. On the study more broadly: The earliest samples came about a decade before the 2015 immediate-ART recommendation.

It was version v3.0 of the immunoSEQ assay that was run at survey level. Data came from immunoSEQ multiplex PCR; TCRdb stores just in-frame clones and leaves some out. The sample yields just over 15,000 clones, about four fifths seen once. Clinicians in the United States treated all participants with HIV. The germline CDR1 and CDR2 sequences are SGDLS and YYNGEE. The V and J ends lost 0 bases and 9 bases respectively, with 7 bases between them. The CDR3 is 12 amino acids. Comment on this clone: Antigen specificity is unknown.

Regarding the study as a whole: Pre-ART clonal expansions dominated every time point's repertoire. Blood was collected between about 2003 and 2017, possibly under older ART regimens.

The chain has TRBV9 and TRBJ2-1; D gene unclear. This receptor was obtained from a man between 35 and 55 years old with HIV. The sequencing here drew on unsorted PBMCs, taken just before starting antiretroviral therapy. This CDR3 reads CASSVVPGEQFF. DNA of the CDR3: TGTGCCAGCAGCGTAGTACCCGGTGAGCAGTTCTTC.